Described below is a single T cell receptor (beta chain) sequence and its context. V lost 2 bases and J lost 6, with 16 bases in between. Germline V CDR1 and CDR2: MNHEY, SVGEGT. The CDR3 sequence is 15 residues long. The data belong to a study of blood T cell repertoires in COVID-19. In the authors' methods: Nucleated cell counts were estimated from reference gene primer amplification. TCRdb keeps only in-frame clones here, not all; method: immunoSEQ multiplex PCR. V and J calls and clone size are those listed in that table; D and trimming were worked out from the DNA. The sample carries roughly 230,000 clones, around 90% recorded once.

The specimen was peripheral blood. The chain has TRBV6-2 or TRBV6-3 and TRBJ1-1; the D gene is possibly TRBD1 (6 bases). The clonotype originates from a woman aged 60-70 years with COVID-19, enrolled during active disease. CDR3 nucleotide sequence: TGTGCCAGCAGTTACAGGGGGGGGCGGACGGCTGAAGCTTTCTTT. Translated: CASSYRGGRTAEAFF.